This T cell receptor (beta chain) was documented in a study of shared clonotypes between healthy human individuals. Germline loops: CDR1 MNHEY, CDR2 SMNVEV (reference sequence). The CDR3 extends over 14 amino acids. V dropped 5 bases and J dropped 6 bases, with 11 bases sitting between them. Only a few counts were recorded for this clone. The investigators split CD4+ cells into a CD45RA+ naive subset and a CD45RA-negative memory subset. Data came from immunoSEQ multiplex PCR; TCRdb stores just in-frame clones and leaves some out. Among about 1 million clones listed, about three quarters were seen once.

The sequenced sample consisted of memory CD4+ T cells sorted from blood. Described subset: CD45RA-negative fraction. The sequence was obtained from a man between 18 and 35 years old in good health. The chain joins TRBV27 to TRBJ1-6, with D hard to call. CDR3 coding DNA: TGTGCCAGCAGTCTCGGACGGTTTAATTCACCCCTCCACTTT. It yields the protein CASSLGRFNSPLHF.